A selection of T cell receptor beta chains follows, all from one sample in a study of shared clonotypes between healthy human individuals. Produced via immunoSEQ multiplex PCR; TCRdb's table is partial and in-frame only. The sample shows some 2,100,000 clones, approximately 96% of them seen only once. The sequencing sample was made of naive CD4+ T cells sorted from blood. These receptors came from a man younger than 35 in good health. Both conserved end residues are part of each CDR3. D genes are given only for firm matches. Clone size appears in some rows only: once, few, many, or a class for an expanded clone.

TRBJ2-3,TRBV30,NA,NA,CAWSEGQGGRTDTQYF,TGTGCCTGGAGTGAGGGGCAGGGGGGACGAACAGATACGCAGTATTTT
TRBJ1-2,TRBV5-8,once,TRBD1,CASSLKTGGVSYGYTF,TGTGCCAGCAGCTTAAAGACAGGGGGCGTAAGCTATGGCTACACCTTC
TRBJ2-1,TRBV18,NA,TRBD2,CASSSTSGRGDEQFF,TGTGCCAGCTCATCGACTAGCGGGAGAGGGGATGAGCAGTTCTTC
TRBJ2-7,TRBV11-2,NA,NA,CASSPQQGLYEQYF,TGTGCCAGCAGCCCACAACAGGGACTCTACGAGCAGTACTTC
TRBJ2-5,TRBV11-2,NA,NA,CASSRARKETQYF,TGTGCCAGCAGCCGGGCGCGGAAAGAGACCCAGTACTTC
TRBJ1-2,TRBV7-2,NA,TRBD1,CASTLQGATDYGYTF,TGTGCCAGCACCTTACAGGGGGCTACGGACTATGGCTACACCTTC
TRBJ2-7,TRBV7-3,NA,NA,CASSLDTGFEQYF,TGTGCCAGCAGCTTAGATACGGGGTTCGAGCAGTACTTC
TRBJ2-7,TRBV7-6,NA,NA,CASSKTETSYEQYF,TGTGCCAGCAGCAAAACAGAAACCTCCTACGAGCAGTACTTC
TRBJ1-2,TRBV2,once,NA,CASTRVINYGYTF,TGTGCCAGCACAAGAGTTATTAACTATGGCTACACCTTC
TRBJ2-7,TRBV7-2,once,NA,CASTPPGAYEQYF,TGTGCCAGCACCCCTCCCGGGGCCTACGAGCAGTACTTC
TRBJ2-3,TRBV7-3,few,NA,CASSPVGAADTQYF,TGTGCCAGCAGCCCGGTGGGGGCTGCAGATACGCAGTATTTT
TRBJ2-3,TRBV30,NA,NA,CAWSKGIPDTQYF,TGTGCCTGGAGTAAGGGAATCCCAGATACGCAGTATTTT
TRBJ1-4,TRBV11-2,NA,NA,CASTTSGRSNEKLFF,TGTGCCAGCACCACCTCAGGGAGGAGTAATGAAAAACTGTTTTTT
TRBJ2-7,TRBV19,NA,TRBD1,CASSIPGDSYEQYF,TGTGCCAGTAGTATACCAGGGGACAGTTACGAGCAGTACTTC
TRBJ2-3,TRBV7-2,NA,NA,CASSQAGPSTDTQYF,TGTGCCAGCAGCCAAGCGGGTCCTAGCACAGATACGCAGTATTTT
TRBJ1-4,TRBV18,NA,NA,CASSPRHNEKLFF,TGTGCCAGCTCACCACGGCATAATGAAAAACTGTTTTTT
TRBJ2-7,TRBV6-6,NA,NA,CASSYSGGNYEQYF,TGTGCCAGCAGTTACTCGGGGGGAAACTACGAGCAGTACTTC
TRBJ2-3,TRBV5-1,NA,TRBD2,CASSLTAAGGGDTQYF,TGCGCCAGCAGCCTTACCGCAGCGGGGGGAGGGGATACGCAGTATTTT
TRBJ1-2,TRBV2,NA,NA,CAGRGGNHGYTF,TGTGCCGGCCGTGGGGGGAACCATGGCTACACCTTC
TRBJ1-4,TRBV4-1,NA,NA,CASSPPPGRKSPGKLFF,TGCGCCAGCAGCCCTCCCCCCGGTAGGAAGTCCCCTGGAAAACTGTTTTTT
TRBJ1-2,TRBV6-1,NA,NA,CASSETRDTFVGGYTF,TGTGCCAGCAGTGAAACCCGGGACACCTTTGTTGGTGGCTACACCTTC